Described below is a single T cell receptor beta chain sequence and its context. Its specific antigen is unknown. The sample holds no much larger clone one base away, and base qualities are not on file. To prepare the library, PCR was applied. Instrument used: Illumina HiSeq 2500. Molecular barcoding was employed in the preparation of TCR libraries, with unique molecular identifiers being used to normalize TCRbeta repertoire quantification. Using fastp trimming at Q25 and MiXCR clonotype assembly, TCRdb reanalyzed the public sequencing data and kept in-frame beta chains. When rows share a CDR3 protein, they turn into one entry using the most common DNA and genes. The sample table contains fewer than 350,000 distinct CDR3 sequences; only one count was recorded for about 9.9% of them. 20% to 30% of the sample belongs to the ten largest clones. The CDR3 goes from the cysteine to the phenylalanine over 15 residues. The only DNA kept is the CDR3, 45 bases in frame from the first base. V is trimmed back by 2 bases and J by 6 bases, and the junction contains 6 bases that no gene match accounts for. According to the germline V gene, CDR1 reads SGHDN and CDR2 reads FVKESK.

Explained via the paper, the treatment or condition label denotes: allogeneic hematopoietic cell transplantation with graft depleted of TCRalphabeta T cells and CD19 B cells. The children who served as transplant recipients had been given grafts of TCRalphabeta/CD19-depleted allogeneic hematopoietic cells. The sample comes from a study of T-cell reconstitution after alpha-beta-depleted transplantation in children listed by TCRdb under 2016. In terms of the full investigation: Using TCR repertoire profiling, the study followed T-cell immune reconstitution in a quantitative way in children after TCRalphabeta/CD19-depleted allogeneic hematopoietic cell transplantation.

General conclusions and limits of the study: The apparently early recovery of alphabetaT-cell counts about two months after transplant reportedly depended on only several hundred rapidly expanded clones that came from non-depleted graft cells. The frequencies of hyperexpanded clones fell over the following months, and after one year, T-cell counts and TCRbeta diversity were mostly attributed to newly produced T cells. In some patients, the high TCRbeta diversity seen at day 60 was put down to recipient T cells and intrathymic progenitors that had survived conditioning.

The sequence was obtained from a male patient between 2 and 10 years old who had a stem cell transplant for chronic granulomatous disease, so the T cells may come from the graft donor. The material sequenced was peripheral blood, taken 180 days after TCRalphabeta/CD19-depleted stem cell transplant. Recombination connected TRBV14 to TRBJ1-4; 7 bases in the junction line up with TRBD1. The nucleotide sequence reads TGTGCCAGCAGCCAACGGATTCAGGGGGATGAAAAACTGTTTTTT. This yields the protein CASSQRIQGDEKLFF.